This section outlines one TCR beta chain sequence together with its context. The sample belongs to a study of cytotoxic CD8 clonotypes in ibrutinib-treated CLL. Sequencing was performed with immunoSEQ multiplex PCR; in TCRdb, only in-frame clones are kept and a portion is missing. The sample includes about 300,000 clones, 67% of them seen just once. Trimming left V 1 base short and J 9 bases short, with 10 bases between. The CDR3 totals 13 residues. Germline CDR1 MDHEN, CDR2 SYDVKM. The receptor's source is a human donor with chronic lymphocytic leukemia. The specimen comprised PBMCs, sampled after 36 months of ibrutinib treatment. V gene TRBV28 combines with J gene TRBJ1-5; no definite D call. The chain's CDR3 is CASSLLLLGPQHF. The DNA of the CDR3 is TGTGCCAGCAGTTTATTACTCCTCGGGCCCCAGCATTTT. The full variable domain, with the rest looked up from reference TRBV28 and TRBJ1-5, is DVKVTQSSRYLVKRTGEKVFLECVQDMDHENMFWYRQDPGLGLRLIYFSYDVKMKEKGDIPEGYSVSREKKERFSLILESASTNQTSMYLCASSLLLLGPQHFGDGTRLSIL.